This entry lists 18 T cell receptor beta chains sequenced from one sample in a study of blood T cell repertoires in COVID-19. Only in-frame clones appear in the TCRdb table, and some are missing; sequencing was by immunoSEQ multiplex PCR. The repertoire has 95,000 to 100,000 clones, around 80% of them found once; the top ten carry roughly 22%. Material: peripheral blood. The source of these receptors is a human donor in a cohort sampled during active COVID-19.

The chain couples TRBV24-1 to TRBJ2-7, with TRBD2 as a possible D gene (6 bases). There are 15 residues in the CDR3. The germline gives CDR1 KGHDR, CDR2 SFDVKD. The ends were cut back, 3 bases at V and 1 base at J, with 12 bases in the middle. CDR3 DNA sequence: TGTGCCACCAGTGATGGCGGGAAGGGGTCCTACGAGCAGTACTTC. Translating it yields CATSDGGKGSYEQYF.

The chain combines TRBV9 with TRBJ2-3, with TRBD2 identical over 10 bases. V was clipped by 4 bases and J by 2 bases; unmatched bases: 13. Per the germline V gene, CDR1 is SGDLS and CDR2 is YYNGEE. This CDR3 is 18 amino acids long. In DNA form, the CDR3 reads TGTGCCAGCAGCCCGAGGAGCGGGGGGGCCAGGTCCACAGATACGCAGTATTTT. Translation gives CASSPRSGGARSTDTQYF.

CDR3 residues: CASSPQTGANYGYTF. In nucleotides, the CDR3 is TGTGCCAGCAGCCCTCAGACAGGGGCTAACTATGGCTACACCTTC. The gene calls are TRBV3-1 (or the pseudogene TRBV3-2) and TRBJ1-2; 8 bases map to TRBD1. Germline lookup yields CDR1 LGHDT and CDR2 YNNKEL (reference sequence). V was clipped by 4 bases and J by 0 bases; unmatched bases: 4. The CDR3 is made up of 15 amino acids.

The V gene is TRBV4-3, the J gene TRBJ2-3; D is unresolved. The CDR3 runs to 15 residues. Trimming took off 2 bases at V and 0 bases at J, with 9 bases between the two ends. Germline V lookup: CDR1 LGHNA, CDR2 YSLEER. The CDR3 DNA sequence: TGCGCCAGCAGCCAAAATCTAGACAGCACAGATACGCAGTATTTT. As protein: CASSQNLDSTDTQYF.

The J gene is TRBJ2-5, the V gene TRBV27; the match to TRBD1 covers 8 bases. V gave up 3 bases and J gave up 4 bases; unmatched junction bases: 4. Germline CDR1 reads MNHEY; CDR2 reads SMNVEV (reference sequence). The CDR3 runs 14 residues. CDR3 nucleotides: TGTGCCAGCAGTTTTCTAGACAGGGGAGAGACCCAGTACTTC. This sequence encodes CASSFLDRGETQYF.

This chain connects TRBV24-1 to TRBJ2-2; 7 nucleotides agree with TRBD1. From germline, CDR1 is KGHDR and CDR2 SFDVKD. The junction had 9 bases not matched to a gene; V was cut back by 6 bases and J by 6 bases. The CDR3 sequence is 15 residues long. In nucleotides, the CDR3 is TGTGCCACCAGTCCTACAGGGGACGATCCCGGGGAGCTGTTTTTT. Protein: CATSPTGDDPGELFF.

The chain is built from TRBV24-1 and TRBJ2-1, with 8 bases lining up with TRBD1. This CDR3 contains 15 residues. The germline CDR1 and CDR2 sequences are KGHDR and SFDVKD. The V and J ends lost 3 bases and 6 bases, in that order; junction bases with no gene match: 6. The CDR3 protein is CATSDPDRAGNEQFF. The CDR3 DNA sequence: TGTGCCACCAGTGATCCGGACAGGGCGGGCAATGAGCAGTTCTTC.

This clone occurred once. The chain employs TRBV19 and TRBJ2-3, with D maybe TRBD1 (5 bases). Trimming pared 3 bases from V and 2 bases from J, leaving 12 bases between. Germline V gives CDR1 LNHDA, CDR2 SQIVND (reference sequence). CDR3 size: 15 residues. The CDR3, as DNA: TGTGCCAGTAGTATCACAGGTGGGCCCACAGATACGCAGTATTTT. Amino acids: CASSITGGPTDTQYF.

The chain is built from TRBV28 and TRBJ1-3, with D unresolved. Per germline, CDR1 MDHEN and CDR2 SYDVKM. This CDR3 is 14 amino acids long. Trimming took 7 bases from V and 3 from J, leaving 13 bases between them. In DNA form, the CDR3 reads TGTGCCAGCAATGCTCAACCAGGTGGAAACACCATATATTTT. This sequence encodes CASNAQPGGNTIYF.

V gene TRBV5-1 combines with J gene TRBJ1-1; no definite D call. Trimming shortened V by 0 bases and J by 7 bases, and 16 bases separated the two germline ends. Germline assignment: CDR1 SGHRS and CDR2 YFSETQ. The CDR3 contains 15 residues. The CDR3 sequence: CASSLDLSGYLEAFF. The CDR3 nucleotides read TGCGCCAGCAGCTTGGATCTATCGGGGTACCTTGAAGCTTTCTTT.

This chain uses TRBV5-5 with TRBJ1-2; 7 nucleotides align to TRBD1. The length of the CDR3 is 14 residues. CDR1 and CDR2 from the germline V gene are SGHKS and YYEKEE (reference sequence). The ends lost 4 bases at V and 3 bases at J; junction bases unmatched: 6. The CDR3 reads CASSSSTGHYGYTF. The CDR3, as DNA: TGTGCCAGCAGCAGCTCGACAGGGCACTATGGCTACACCTTC.

The chain carries TRBV9 and TRBJ2-3; 12 positions match TRBD2. The V gene end was trimmed by 0 bases and the J gene end by 6 bases; junction bases not matched to a gene: 5. Germline CDR1 and CDR2: SGDLS and YYNGEE. The CDR3 length is 16 residues. The CDR3 DNA reads as TGTGCCAGCAGCGTAGCAGGACTAGCGGGATCCGATACGCAGTATTTT. Its protein product is CASSVAGLAGSDTQYF.

The chain couples TRBV2 to TRBJ1-2, with 7 nucleotides matching TRBD1. This CDR3 spans 14 amino acids. V gave up 3 bases and J gave up 8 bases; unmatched junction bases: 9. Germline lookup yields CDR1 SNHLY and CDR2 FYNNEI. CDR3 bases: TGTGCCAGCAGTGATGAGGGGGCGTTTGGCGGCTACACCTTC. Protein sequence: CASSDEGAFGGYTF.

This chain uses TRBV4-1 with TRBJ2-7; D remains unclear. V was trimmed by 0 bases and J by 0 bases, leaving 9 bases between them. This CDR3 spans 15 amino acids. Germline V gives CDR1 MGHRA, CDR2 YSYEKL. The chain's CDR3 is CASSQDSQISYEQYF. In nucleotides, the CDR3 is TGCGCCAGCAGCCAAGATTCACAGATCTCCTACGAGCAGTACTTC.

This chain joins TRBV11-2 and TRBJ2-3; TRBD1 aligns across 8 bases. CDR3 length: 18 amino acids. With 5 bases clipped from V and 1 base from J, the junction kept 14 bases outside the gene matches. Germline-derived CDR1 and CDR2 are SGHAT and FQNNGV. This chain's CDR3 is CASSRSHSMGQGTDTQYF. The CDR3 DNA sequence: TGTGCCAGCAGCCGTTCACACAGCATGGGACAGGGCACAGATACGCAGTATTTT.

This clone was detected only a few times. The V and J genes are TRBV6-2 or TRBV6-3 and TRBJ1-1; 12 nucleotides align to TRBD1. The CDR3 spans 17 residues. Germline trimming cut 6 bases from V and 1 base from J; bases unmatched to any gene: 9. CDR1 MNHEY and CDR2 SVGEGT come from the germline V gene. CDR3 in DNA: TGTGCCAGCAGCACCAGGGGACAGGGGGCAAGGAACACTGAAGCTTTCTTT. Protein product: CASSTRGQGARNTEAFF.

This chain connects TRBV5-1 to TRBJ2-3; 9 bases are shared with TRBD2. CDR3 length: 16 amino acids. Losses at the gene ends were 2 bases for V and 3 bases for J; bases not matched to a gene: 7. CDR1 SGHRS and CDR2 YFSETQ come from the germline V gene. CDR3 region: CASSLALAGETDTQYF. The CDR3 DNA reads as TGCGCCAGCAGCTTAGCATTAGCGGGAGAGACAGATACGCAGTATTTT.

This chain links TRBV19 with TRBJ2-5; TRBD1 matches 7 bases. This CDR3 spans 16 amino acids. Unmatched junction bases numbered 10, after V lost 3 bases and J lost 3 bases. Germline-derived CDR1 and CDR2 are LNHDA and SQIVND (reference sequence). The CDR3: CASSILYGTGEETQYF. CDR3 nucleotide sequence: TGTGCCAGTAGTATCCTCTACGGAACAGGGGAAGAGACCCAGTACTTC. Full variable domain (outside the CDR3, taken from reference TRBV19 and TRBJ2-5): DGGITQSPKYLFRKEGQNVTLSCEQNLNHDAMYWYRQDPGQGLRLIYYSQIVNDFQKGDIAEGYSVSREKKESFPLTVTSAQKNPTAFYLCASSILYGTGEETQYFGPGTRLLVL.